A single sample gave rise to the 23 T cell receptor beta chains below, sequenced in a study of T cell responses to AZD1222 COVID-19 vaccine. The method was immunoSEQ multiplex PCR; TCRdb's version includes in-frame clones alone and lacks a portion of them. Counted here are more than 130,000 clones, 90% occurring once; the ten biggest clones make up roughly 3.1%. Source: peripheral blood, taken on day 0 of AZD1222 vaccination. The receptors come from an adult in good health.

The rearrangement joins TRBV9 to TRBJ2-1; 7 bases map to TRBD2. The CDR3 covers 15 residues. Germline assignment: CDR1 SGDLS and CDR2 YYNGEE. Losses at the gene ends were 0 bases for V and 3 bases for J; bases not matched to a gene: 3. This CDR3 is CASSVAGGSYNEQFF. The CDR3 DNA sequence: TGTGCCAGCAGCGTAGCGGGGGGAAGCTACAATGAGCAGTTCTTC.

The chain combines TRBV5-6 with TRBJ2-1, with D uncertain. The germline V gene has CDR1 SGHDT and CDR2 YYEEEE. The CDR3 contains 12 residues. The germline V and J ends were trimmed by 4 bases and 9 bases, with 11 bases remaining between them. The CDR3 DNA reads TGTGCCAGCAGCCGCCGAACGCCTGAGCAGTTCTTC. Translating it yields CASSRRTPEQFF.

This chain links TRBV7-6 with TRBJ1-6, with 8 bases lining up with TRBD1. V shed 5 bases, J shed 7 bases, and the junction held 7 bases outside the gene matches. CDR1 and CDR2 from the germline V gene are SGHVS and FNYEAQ. The length of the CDR3 is 15 residues. CDR3 residues: CASSPGQGRNSPLHF. DNA of the CDR3: TGTGCCAGCAGCCCCGGACAGGGAAGAAATTCACCCCTCCACTTT.

The chain has TRBV7-2 and TRBJ1-5; possibly TRBD1 for D (6 bases). Trimming pared 7 bases from V and 4 bases from J, leaving 8 bases between. The CDR3 consists of 12 residues. The V gene's germline CDR1 is SGHTA and CDR2 FQGNSA. The CDR3: CASKGGNQPQHF. The DNA for the CDR3 is TGTGCCAGCAAGGGGGGTAATCAGCCCCAGCATTTT.

The gene calls are TRBV5-4 and TRBJ2-7; D remains unclear. Trimming pared 5 bases from V and 0 bases from J, leaving 15 bases between. Germline V gene sequence: CDR1 SGHNT, CDR2 YYREEE (reference sequence). This CDR3 comprises 15 residues. The CDR3 coding sequence is TGTGCCAGCAGTTATAAGGCGGCTAGCTCCTACGAGCAGTACTTC. This encodes CASSYKAASSYEQYF.

The sample holds one count of this clone. J is TRBJ1-5 and V is TRBV19; no definite D call. There are 14 residues in the CDR3. V lost 7 bases to trimming and J lost 3 bases, with 13 bases between them. Germline values: CDR1 LNHDA, CDR2 SQIVND (reference sequence). The CDR3 DNA is TGTGCCAGTACAAAAAGGGAGCTCAATCAGCCCCAGCATTTT. As protein: CASTKRELNQPQHF.

The chain combines TRBV5-1 with TRBJ2-1, with TRBD2 matching over 15 bases. CDR3 size: 15 residues. V gave up 4 bases and J gave up 7 bases; unmatched junction bases: 3. CDR1 and CDR2 (germline): SGHRS, YFSETQ. The CDR3 region is CASSRTSGRGNEQFF. CDR3 bases: TGCGCCAGCAGCCGGACTAGCGGGAGGGGGAATGAGCAGTTCTTC.

This rearrangement joins TRBV4-1 to TRBJ1-1; a possible D gene is TRBD1 (5 bases). Germline V gene data show CDR1 as MGHRA and CDR2 as YSYEKL. This CDR3 is built from 16 residues. V lost 4 bases and J 1 base, leaving 16 bases between the germline ends. The CDR3 bases are TGCGCCAGCAGCCCGGGGGAAGGTCGCCGGAACACTGAAGCTTTCTTT. This sequence encodes CASSPGEGRRNTEAFF.

The genes are TRBV30 and TRBJ2-1, with 9 bases matching TRBD2. The V and J ends lost 3 bases and 0 bases, in that order; junction bases with no gene match: 9. The CDR3 has 17 residues. From germline, CDR1 is GTSNPN and CDR2 SVGIG (reference sequence). The CDR3 reads CAWRIRSGRVSYNEQFF. Here the CDR3 DNA reads TGTGCCTGGAGAATTCGTAGCGGGAGAGTCTCCTACAATGAGCAGTTCTTC. The full variable domain, completed using reference TRBV30 and TRBJ2-1, is SQTIHQWPATLVQPVGSPLSLECTVEGTSNPNLYWYRQAAGRGLQLLFYSVGIGQISSEVPQNLSASRPQDRQFILSSKKLLLSDSGFYLCAWRIRSGRVSYNEQFFGPGTRLTVL.

The chain employs TRBV15 and TRBJ1-5; D is perhaps TRBD1 (6 bases). Germline CDR1 reads LNHNV; CDR2 reads YYDKDF (reference sequence). CDR3 size: 13 residues. The V and J ends lost 7 bases and 3 bases respectively, with 10 bases between them. The CDR3 nucleotides are TGTGCCACCACCAGGGGATTCAATCAGCCCCAGCATTTT. It is translated as CATTRGFNQPQHF.

CDR3 nucleotides: TGTGCCAGCAGTTTAGGCCGGGTCGGGACCCAGTACTTC. The encoded protein is CASSLGRVGTQYF. V and J are TRBV12-3 or TRBV12-4 and TRBJ2-5; D not resolved. V lost 1 base, J lost 7 bases, and 10 bases lay in between. The CDR3 contains 13 residues.

V gene TRBV9 combines with J gene TRBJ2-1, with D perhaps TRBD1 (6 bases). Between the trimmed V and J ends, which lost 0 bases and 6 bases, there was a span of 16 bases. Germline CDR1 SGDLS, CDR2 YYNGEE. This CDR3 spans 16 amino acids. The CDR3 DNA follows: TGTGCCAGCAGCGTAGAGGTTGTGGAAGGGGGCAATGAGCAGTTCTTC. Translation gives CASSVEVVEGGNEQFF.

This chain connects TRBV7-2 to TRBJ1-1; D remains ambiguous. This CDR3 region has 13 residues. Trimming removed 1 base at V and 11 bases at J, with 14 bases between. Germline V gene lookup returns CDR1 SGHTA and CDR2 FQGNSA. The CDR3 protein is CASSLVVGLRAFF. DNA for the CDR3: TGTGCCAGCAGCTTAGTAGTGGGTCTCAGGGCTTTCTTT.

This chain joins TRBV9 and TRBJ1-3, with D possibly TRBD1 on 6 matching bases. Germline loops: CDR1 SGDLS, CDR2 YYNGEE. This CDR3 contains 12 residues. Trimming removed 9 bases at V and 3 bases at J, with 10 bases between. The CDR3 spells CATGGLGNTIYF. CDR3 nucleotide sequence: TGTGCCACCGGGGGGCTTGGAAACACCATATATTTT.

The rearrangement uses TRBV6-5 and TRBJ1-5; no firm D call. V was pared by 8 bases and J by 3 bases, with 8 bases between. This CDR3 has 12 amino acids. Per germline, CDR1 MNHEY and CDR2 SVGAGI. Here the CDR3 reads CASGFLNQPQHF. The DNA for the CDR3 is TGTGCCAGCGGGTTTCTCAATCAGCCCCAGCATTTT.

V and J are TRBV5-5 and TRBJ2-7, with D perhaps TRBD1 (5 bases). The CDR3 is 17 residues long. Germline values: CDR1 SGHKS, CDR2 YYEKEE (reference sequence). V gave up 3 bases and J gave up 3 bases, with 22 bases separating them. The chain's CDR3 is CASSYKRQTQIRYEQYF. In DNA form, the CDR3 reads TGTGCCAGCAGCTACAAGCGACAGACCCAAATACGCTACGAGCAGTACTTC. Full variable domain (remainder filled in from reference TRBV5-5 and TRBJ2-7): DAGVTQSPTHLIKTRGQQVTLRCSPISGHKSVSWYQQVLGQGPQFIFQYYEKEERGRGNFPDRFSARQFPNYSSELNVNALLLGDSALYLCASSYKRQTQIRYEQYFGPGTRLTVT.

The table lists this clone with a count of one. The chain carries TRBV7-9 and TRBJ2-7; no clear D. The CDR3 totals 15 residues. Per the germline V gene, CDR1 is SEHNR and CDR2 is FQNEAQ (reference sequence). V lost 1 base to trimming and J lost 3 bases, with 13 bases between them. The CDR3 sequence is CASSLVAGRVYEQYF. CDR3 nucleotide sequence: TGTGCCAGCAGCTTAGTCGCAGGTAGGGTCTACGAGCAGTACTTC. Variable domain in full (rest from reference TRBV7-9 and TRBJ2-7): DTGVSQNPRHKITKRGQNVTFRCDPISEHNRLYWYRQTLGQGPEFLTYFQNEAQLEKSRLLSDRFSAERPKGSFSTLEIQRTEQGDSAMYLCASSLVAGRVYEQYFGPGTRLTVT.

V and J are TRBV5-1 and TRBJ2-1; 9 bases are a match to TRBD2. The CDR3 runs to 15 residues. Germline assignment: CDR1 SGHRS and CDR2 YFSETQ. Trimming cost V 0 bases and J 5 bases; bases outside gene matches: 3. CDR3 amino acids: CASSLGASGNNEQFF. Written as DNA, the CDR3 is TGCGCCAGCAGCTTGGGGGCTAGCGGGAACAATGAGCAGTTCTTC. Using reference TRBV5-1 and TRBJ2-1 for the parts outside the CDR3, the full variable domain is KAGVTQTPRYLIKTRGQQVTLSCSPISGHRSVSWYQQTPGQGLQFLFEYFSETQRNKGNFPGRFSGRQFSNSRSEMNVSTLELGDSALYLCASSLGASGNNEQFFGPGTRLTVL.

This clone was recorded only once. V gene TRBV19 combines with J gene TRBJ1-1, with a possible D match to TRBD1 (6 bases). The CDR3 has 14 residues. Germline CDR1 reads LNHDA; CDR2 reads SQIVND (reference sequence). Trimming removed 7 bases from V and 5 bases from J, with 17 bases in between. CDR3 bases: TGTGCCAGTAACGAACAGGGATCCGAAACTGAAGCTTTCTTT. Its translation: CASNEQGSETEAFF.

J is TRBJ2-7 and V is TRBV9; 13 nucleotides agree with TRBD2. Looked up from germline, CDR1 is SGDLS and CDR2 is YYNGEE. V trimming: 3 bases; J trimming: 2 bases; junction bases outside the gene matches: 2. The CDR3 runs 15 residues. The CDR3 loop reads CASSELAGGPYEQYF. DNA of the CDR3: TGTGCCAGCAGCGAACTAGCGGGAGGGCCCTACGAGCAGTACTTC.

V usage is TRBV30 and J usage is TRBJ1-2, with D perhaps matching TRBD1 (5 bases). The length of the CDR3 is 14 residues. The V gene lost 0 bases and the J gene lost 4 bases, with 12 bases spanning the gap. Germline V gene data show CDR1 as GTSNPN and CDR2 as SVGIG (reference sequence). CDR3 amino acids: CAWSVYRRFYGYTF. The CDR3 DNA reads as TGTGCCTGGAGTGTCTACAGGAGATTCTATGGCTACACCTTC.

In this sample, this clone turned up once. This chain connects TRBV18 to TRBJ2-7, with D unclear. This CDR3 comprises 12 residues. Trimming took 3 bases from V and 3 from J, leaving 6 bases between them. Germline V gene data show CDR1 as KGHSH and CDR2 as LQKENI. The CDR3 bases are TGTGCCAGCTCACCCGCTGACTACGAGCAGTACTTC. Translated, it gives CASSPADYEQYF.

J is TRBJ1-6 and V is TRBV9, with a possible D match to TRBD1 (6 bases). Trimming cost V 3 bases and J 7 bases, with 14 bases left between them. CDR3 length: 15 amino acids. Germline lookup yields CDR1 SGDLS and CDR2 YYNGEE. The CDR3 bases are TGTGCCAGCAGCGCTACGGACAGCTTCAATTCACCCCTCCACTTT. Protein sequence: CASSATDSFNSPLHF.